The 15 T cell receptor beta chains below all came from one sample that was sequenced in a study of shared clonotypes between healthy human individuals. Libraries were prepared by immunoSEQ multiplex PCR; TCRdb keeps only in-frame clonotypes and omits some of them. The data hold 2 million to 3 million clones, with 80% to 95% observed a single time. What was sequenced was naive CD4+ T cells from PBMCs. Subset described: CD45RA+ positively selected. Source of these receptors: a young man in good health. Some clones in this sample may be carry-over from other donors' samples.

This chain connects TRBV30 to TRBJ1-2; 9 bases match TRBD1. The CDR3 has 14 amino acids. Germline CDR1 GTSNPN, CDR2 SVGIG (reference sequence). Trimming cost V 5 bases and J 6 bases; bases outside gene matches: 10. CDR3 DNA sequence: TGTGCCTGGGTGCGGGACAGGGTGACGGATGGCTACACCTTC. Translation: CAWVRDRVTDGYTF.

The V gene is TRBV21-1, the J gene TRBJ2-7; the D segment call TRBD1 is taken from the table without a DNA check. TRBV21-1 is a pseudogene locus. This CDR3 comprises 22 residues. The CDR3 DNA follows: TGTGCCAGCAGTAGAACCGGGGGACCACGGAGGGGCCTACAGGGGGGTTCCTACGAGCAGTACTTC. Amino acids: CASSRTGGPRRGLQGGSYEQYF.

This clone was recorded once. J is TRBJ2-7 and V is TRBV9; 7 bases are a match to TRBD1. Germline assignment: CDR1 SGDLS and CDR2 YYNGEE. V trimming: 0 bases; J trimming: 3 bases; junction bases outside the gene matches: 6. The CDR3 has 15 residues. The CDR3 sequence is CASSVEGAPSYEQYF. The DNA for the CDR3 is TGTGCCAGCAGCGTAGAGGGGGCCCCAAGCTACGAGCAGTACTTC.

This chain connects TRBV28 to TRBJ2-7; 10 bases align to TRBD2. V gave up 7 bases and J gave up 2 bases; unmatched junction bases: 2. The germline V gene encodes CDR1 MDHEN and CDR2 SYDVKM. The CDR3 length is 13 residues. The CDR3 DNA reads TGTGCCAGCACTAGCGGGAGCACCTACGAGCAGTACTTC. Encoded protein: CASTSGSTYEQYF. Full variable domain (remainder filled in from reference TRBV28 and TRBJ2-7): DVKVTQSSRYLVKRTGEKVFLECVQDMDHENMFWYRQDPGLGLRLIYFSYDVKMKEKGDIPEGYSVSREKKERFSLILESASTNQTSMYLCASTSGSTYEQYFGPGTRLTVT.

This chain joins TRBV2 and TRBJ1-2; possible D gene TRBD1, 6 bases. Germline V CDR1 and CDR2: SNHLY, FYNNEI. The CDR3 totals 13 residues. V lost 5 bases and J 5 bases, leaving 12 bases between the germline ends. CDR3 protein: CASSINREYGYTF. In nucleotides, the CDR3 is TGTGCCAGCAGTATCAACAGGGAATATGGCTACACCTTC.

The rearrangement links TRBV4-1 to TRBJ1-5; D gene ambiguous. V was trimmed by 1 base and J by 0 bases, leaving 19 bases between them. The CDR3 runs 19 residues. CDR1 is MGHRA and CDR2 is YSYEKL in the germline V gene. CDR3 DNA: TGCGCCAGCAGCCAAGTCCGGGAACAGAACTATTATAGCAATCAGCCCCAGCATTTT. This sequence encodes CASSQVREQNYYSNQPQHF.

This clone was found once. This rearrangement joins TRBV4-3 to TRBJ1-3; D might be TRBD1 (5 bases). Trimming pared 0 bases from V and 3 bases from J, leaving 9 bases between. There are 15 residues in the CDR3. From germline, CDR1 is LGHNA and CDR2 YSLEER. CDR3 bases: TGCGCCAGCAGCCAAGACAGGGCGATTGGAAACACCATATATTTT. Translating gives CASSQDRAIGNTIYF.

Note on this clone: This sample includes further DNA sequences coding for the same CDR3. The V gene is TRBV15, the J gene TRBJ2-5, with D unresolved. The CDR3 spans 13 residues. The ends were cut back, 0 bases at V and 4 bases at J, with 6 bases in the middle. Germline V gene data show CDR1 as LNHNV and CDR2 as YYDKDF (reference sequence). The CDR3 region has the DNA TGTGCCACCAGCAGAGACAAAGGAGAGACCCAGTACTTC. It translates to CATSRDKGETQYF.

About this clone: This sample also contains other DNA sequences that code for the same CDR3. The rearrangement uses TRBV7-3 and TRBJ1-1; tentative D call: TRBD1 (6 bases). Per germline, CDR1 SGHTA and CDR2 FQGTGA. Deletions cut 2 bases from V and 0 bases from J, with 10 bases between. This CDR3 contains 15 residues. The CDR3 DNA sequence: TGTGCCAGCAGCTTAGCAGGGGCCCTGAACACTGAAGCTTTCTTT. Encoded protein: CASSLAGALNTEAFF.

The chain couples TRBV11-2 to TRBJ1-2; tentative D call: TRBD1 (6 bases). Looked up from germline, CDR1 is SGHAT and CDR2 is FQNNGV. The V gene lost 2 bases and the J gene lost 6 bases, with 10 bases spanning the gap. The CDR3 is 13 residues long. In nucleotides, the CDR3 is TGTGCCAGCAGCTTATCAGGGGTGGATGGCTACACCTTC. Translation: CASSLSGVDGYTF.

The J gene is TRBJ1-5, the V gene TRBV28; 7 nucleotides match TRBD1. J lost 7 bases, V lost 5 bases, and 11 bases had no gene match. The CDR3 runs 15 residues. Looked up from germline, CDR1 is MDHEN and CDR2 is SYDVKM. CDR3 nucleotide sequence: TGTGCCAGCAGTGGCGACAGGGTGGTTGTACAGCCCCAGCATTTT. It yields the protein CASSGDRVVVQPQHF.

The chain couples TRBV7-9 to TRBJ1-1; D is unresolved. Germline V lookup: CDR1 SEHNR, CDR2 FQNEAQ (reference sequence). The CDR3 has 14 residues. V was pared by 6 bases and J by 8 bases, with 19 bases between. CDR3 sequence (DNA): TGTGCCAGCAGACAACCAGGCACTGCCCGGGAAGCTTTCTTT. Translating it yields CASRQPGTAREAFF.

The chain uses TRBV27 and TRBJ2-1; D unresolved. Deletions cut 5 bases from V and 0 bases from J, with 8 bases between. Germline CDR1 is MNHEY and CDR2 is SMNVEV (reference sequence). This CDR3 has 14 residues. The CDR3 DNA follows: TGTGCCAGCAGTAAGGAGAGCTCCTACAATGAGCAGTTCTTC. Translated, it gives CASSKESSYNEQFF.

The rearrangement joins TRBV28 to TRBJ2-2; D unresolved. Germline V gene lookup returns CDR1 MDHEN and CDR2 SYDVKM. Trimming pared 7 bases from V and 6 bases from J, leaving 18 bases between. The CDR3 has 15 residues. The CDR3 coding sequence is TGTGCCAGCAAACCTGGCTCCCCGAGGCCCGGGGAGCTGTTTTTT. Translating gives CASKPGSPRPGELFF. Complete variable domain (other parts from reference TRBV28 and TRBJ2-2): DVKVTQSSRYLVKRTGEKVFLECVQDMDHENMFWYRQDPGLGLRLIYFSYDVKMKEKGDIPEGYSVSREKKERFSLILESASTNQTSMYLCASKPGSPRPGELFFGEGSRLTVL.

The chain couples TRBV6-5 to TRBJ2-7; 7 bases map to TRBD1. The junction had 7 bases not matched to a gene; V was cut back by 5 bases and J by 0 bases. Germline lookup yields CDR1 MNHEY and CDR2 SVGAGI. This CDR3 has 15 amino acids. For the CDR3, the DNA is TGTGCCAGCAGTCCCCGGACAGGTAACTCCTACGAGCAGTACTTC. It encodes CASSPRTGNSYEQYF.